Detailed here is one T cell receptor beta chain. This sample stems from a study of OX40 agonist ivuxolimab in advanced cancers. Blood was sampled at baseline, cycle 4 day 1, and cycle 7 day 1. Sequencing used immunoSEQ multiplex PCR; TCRdb keeps in-frame clones, though not all of them. The data contain about 83,000 clones, more than 80% of them singletons. The sequence came from an adult with an advanced solid tumor such as melanoma, head and neck, liver or kidney cancer. The input for sequencing was CD4+ or CD8+ T cells sorted from blood, taken in a trial of the OX40 agonist ivuxolimab.

The CDR3: CASSSTGERHQPQHF. The CDR3 coding sequence is TGTGCCAGCAGTTCCACGGGGGAGCGACATCAGCCCCAGCATTTT. The chain combines TRBV28 with TRBJ1-5; D is perhaps TRBD1 (5 bases). Trimming pared 4 bases from V and 5 bases from J, leaving 15 bases between. Per germline, CDR1 MDHEN and CDR2 SYDVKM. The CDR3 is made up of 15 amino acids.